The 28 T cell receptor beta chains given below trace back to one sample, sequenced in a study of tumour-infiltrating T cells in Burkitt lymphoma. This table comes from immunoSEQ multiplex PCR, and its TCRdb copy is limited to in-frame clones, with some not included. The profile covers thousands of clones, with around 83% appearing a single time and 6% to 7.5% taken by the ten largest. The sequenced sample was tumor tissue. The receptors were gathered from a human donor with diffuse large B-cell lymphoma.

V is TRBV4-1 and J is TRBJ2-7; TRBD2 aligns across 11 bases. The V gene end was trimmed by 4 bases and the J gene end by 1 base; junction bases not matched to a gene: 6. Germline V gene sequence: CDR1 MGHRA, CDR2 YSYEKL. The CDR3 runs to 16 residues. CDR3 bases: TGCGCCAGCAGCCTGGGATTAGCGGGGGGGTCCTACGAGCAGTACTTC. This translates into CASSLGLAGGSYEQYF.

This clone was recorded only once. The V and J genes are TRBV7-3 and TRBJ2-7, with D maybe TRBD2 (5 bases). This CDR3 is built from 15 residues. The germline V and J ends were trimmed by 1 base and 2 bases, with 12 bases remaining between them. The germline V gene encodes CDR1 SGHTA and CDR2 FQGTGA. CDR3 amino acids: CASSLSGTGTYEQYF. In nucleotides, the CDR3 is TGTGCCAGCAGCTTAAGCGGAACGGGAACCTACGAGCAGTACTTC.

The CDR3 nucleotides are TGTGCCAGCAGCTCCCTTAGCGGCCCCTACGAGCAGTACTTC. It codes for CASSSLSGPYEQYF. The chain uses TRBV11-3 and TRBJ2-7; D perhaps matches TRBD2 (6 bases). The CDR3 contains 14 residues. V gave up 4 bases and J gave up 2 bases, with 12 bases separating them. Germline-derived CDR1 and CDR2 are SGHNT and YENEEA.

The chain combines TRBV9 with TRBJ2-1; unclear D gene. Germline-derived CDR1 and CDR2 are SGDLS and YYNGEE. The CDR3 covers 15 residues. The ends were cut back, 2 bases at V and 0 bases at J, with 9 bases in the middle. DNA of the CDR3: TGTGCCAGCAGCGTCTCGGGCATCTCCTACAATGAGCAGTTCTTC. It codes for CASSVSGISYNEQFF.

This sequence joins TRBV29-1 and TRBJ2-3, with D tentatively TRBD2 (6 bases). This CDR3 region has 14 residues. V was cut by 6 bases and J by 6 bases, with 19 bases left in between. Per germline, CDR1 SQVTM and CDR2 ANQGSEA. The DNA of the CDR3 is TGCAGCGTGGGCCGGGCGGAGGGATGGGATACGCAGTATTTT. This codes for CSVGRAEGWDTQYF.

This rearrangement joins TRBV19 to TRBJ1-2; 10 bases match TRBD1. The CDR3 extends over 15 amino acids. The germline V gene encodes CDR1 LNHDA and CDR2 SQIVND (reference sequence). J gave up 5 bases and V 1 base, and 4 bases lay outside the gene matches. CDR3 nucleotides: TGTGCCAGTAGTATAGCGGGGACAGGGGAGTATGGCTACACCTTC. Translation gives CASSIAGTGEYGYTF.

The chain is built from TRBV6-1 and TRBJ2-7, with D perhaps matching TRBD2 (6 bases). The CDR3 extends over 15 amino acids. Germline V lookup: CDR1 MNHNS, CDR2 SASEGT. Trimming removed 1 base at V and 3 bases at J, with 13 bases between. The CDR3 coding sequence is TGTGCCAGCAGTGAAGGCGGGGCCGGCATCTACGAGCAGTACTTC. It codes for CASSEGGAGIYEQYF.

The chain combines TRBV27 with TRBJ2-7; 14 bases are shared with TRBD2. CDR1 and CDR2 from the germline V gene are MNHEY and SMNVEV (reference sequence). The CDR3 has 16 residues. V was pared by 3 bases and J by 4 bases, with 5 bases of the junction left unmatched. DNA for the CDR3: TGTGCCAGCAGTTTGACTAGCGGGAGGGCCAGGTACGAGCAGTACTTC. The encoded protein is CASSLTSGRARYEQYF.

The CDR3 protein is CASSLEGVHEQYF. CDR3 DNA: TGTGCCAGCAGTTTAGAAGGGGTCCACGAGCAGTACTTC. The chain combines TRBV27 with TRBJ2-7; a possible D gene is TRBD1 (5 bases). The CDR3 spans 13 residues. V was cut by 2 bases and J by 5 bases, with 10 bases left in between. CDR1 MNHEY and CDR2 SMNVEV come from the germline V gene (reference sequence).

The V and J genes are TRBV15 and TRBJ1-2, with 10 positions matching TRBD1. CDR3 length equals 17 residues. The germline V gene has CDR1 LNHNV and CDR2 YYDKDF (reference sequence). V lost 2 bases, J lost 4 bases, and 10 bases stayed unmatched. The CDR3 DNA is TGTGCCACCAGCAGACACGAAGCCGGGACAGGGGCCTATGGCTACACCTTC. Translated: CATSRHEAGTGAYGYTF.

This chain links TRBV30 with TRBJ1-2, with D possibly TRBD1 on 6 matching bases. CDR3 length: 12 residues. Germline assignment: CDR1 GTSNPN and CDR2 SVGIG (reference sequence). Trimming took 0 bases from V and 7 from J, leaving 9 bases between them. CDR3 residues: CAWSVGGGGYTF. The CDR3 DNA is TGTGCCTGGAGTGTAGGGGGGGGTGGCTACACCTTC. The whole variable domain, filled in from reference TRBV30 and TRBJ1-2, reads SQTIHQWPATLVQPVGSPLSLECTVEGTSNPNLYWYRQAAGRGLQLLFYSVGIGQISSEVPQNLSASRPQDRQFILSSKKLLLSDSGFYLCAWSVGGGGYTFGSGTRLTVV.

The chain links TRBV5-8 to TRBJ1-4; the D is unclear. The CDR3 covers 13 residues. Trimming removed 5 bases at V and 8 bases at J, with 13 bases between. Germline V gene lookup returns CDR1 SGHTS and CDR2 YDEGEE. CDR3: CASRLPGGEKLFF. The CDR3 DNA sequence: TGTGCCAGCAGGCTCCCCGGCGGGGAAAAACTGTTTTTT.

The DNA for the CDR3 is TGTGCCAGCAGCTTCGGGACAGGACAAAATCAGCCCCAGCATTTT. This encodes CASSFGTGQNQPQHF. V and J are TRBV7-9 and TRBJ1-5; 8 nucleotides match TRBD1. Germline CDR1 reads SEHNR; CDR2 reads FQNEAQ (reference sequence). V trimming: 3 bases; J trimming: 4 bases; junction bases outside the gene matches: 5. CDR3 size: 15 residues.

This clone was detected once. This sequence joins TRBV6-5 and TRBJ2-7, with D unresolved. This CDR3 is 13 amino acids long. Germline assignment: CDR1 MNHEY and CDR2 SVGAGI. The germline V and J ends were trimmed by 0 bases and 5 bases, with 8 bases remaining between them. The CDR3 bases are TGTGCCAGCAGTTACTCGGTAACTAACGAGCAGTACTTC. Encoded protein: CASSYSVTNEQYF.

This chain connects TRBV7-9 to TRBJ2-7; 7 positions match TRBD2. J gave up 1 base and V 3 bases, and 12 bases lay outside the gene matches. Germline V lookup: CDR1 SEHNR, CDR2 FQNEAQ (reference sequence). This CDR3 has 17 residues. CDR3 protein: CASSFPRAGATSYEQYF. The CDR3 nucleotides read TGTGCCAGCAGCTTCCCCCGGGCGGGAGCGACGTCCTACGAGCAGTACTTC.

The chain couples TRBV11-3 to TRBJ2-3; tentative D call: TRBD2 (5 bases). V lost 3 bases and J lost 0, with 10 bases in between. Germline CDR1 SGHNT, CDR2 YENEEA. The CDR3 covers 15 residues. The CDR3 loop reads CASSFGGSSTDTQYF. The CDR3, as DNA: TGTGCCAGCAGCTTTGGAGGTTCTAGCACAGATACGCAGTATTTT.

The rearrangement links TRBV2 to TRBJ2-6, with 7 bases aligning to TRBD1. Germline trimming cut 3 bases from V and 13 bases from J; bases unmatched to any gene: 12. Germline values: CDR1 SNHLY, CDR2 FYNNEI. CDR3 length equals 15 residues. Written as DNA, the CDR3 is TGTGCCAGCAGTGAGAAGGGGGCGCCCCCTAAGGTCCTGACTTTC. Translating gives CASSEKGAPPKVLTF.

In this sample, this clone turned up once. V usage is TRBV5-4 and J usage is TRBJ1-2; D unresolved. The CDR3 runs to 12 residues. In germline, CDR1 is SGHNT, CDR2 YYREEE (reference sequence). Between the trimmed V and J ends, which lost 0 bases and 2 bases, there was a span of 2 bases. This CDR3 reads CASSLDNYGYTF. The DNA for the CDR3 is TGTGCCAGCAGCTTGGACAACTATGGCTACACCTTC.

The chain has TRBV4-1 and TRBJ2-7; 9 bases are shared with TRBD1. The CDR3 totals 15 residues. Trimming at V came to 3 bases and at J to 5 bases, leaving 8 bases not matched to a gene. The germline CDR1 and CDR2 sequences are MGHRA and YSYEKL. CDR3 residues: CASSHAQGAKDEQYF. The CDR3 bases are TGCGCCAGCAGCCACGCACAGGGGGCGAAGGACGAGCAGTACTTC.

The CDR3 is CASSVTPGGNEQFF. CDR3 coding DNA: TGTGCCAGCAGCGTAACCCCAGGGGGGAATGAGCAGTTCTTC. J is TRBJ2-1 and V is TRBV9; possible D gene TRBD1, 7 bases. The V gene lost 1 base and the J gene lost 7 bases, with 12 bases spanning the gap. The CDR3 length is 14 residues. Germline V gene sequence: CDR1 SGDLS, CDR2 YYNGEE.

The rearrangement uses TRBV18 and TRBJ2-1; 7 bases are a match to TRBD2. The CDR3 runs to 15 residues. Germline V lookup: CDR1 KGHSH, CDR2 LQKENI. Trimming removed 6 bases from V and 3 bases from J; junction bases left unmatched: 8. Here the CDR3 DNA reads TGTGCCAGCTCGGCGTCGTCGGGGGGCTACAATGAGCAGTTCTTC. It translates to CASSASSGGYNEQFF.

Notes on this clone: Other nucleotide sequences in the sample specify the same CDR3. The V gene is TRBV29-1, the J gene TRBJ2-7; D unclear. This CDR3 comprises 11 residues. V gave up 5 bases and J gave up 1 base, with 6 bases separating them. Germline V CDR1 and CDR2: SQVTM, ANQGSEA. The CDR3 region has the DNA TGCAGCGTTATAGGTTCCTACGAGCAGTACTTC. Translated: CSVIGSYEQYF.

This clone was observed a handful of times. The chain employs TRBV7-6 and TRBJ1-1, with D perhaps matching TRBD1 (6 bases). CDR3 length: 15 residues. V was pared by 4 bases and J by 0 bases, with 12 bases between. CDR1 and CDR2 from the germline V gene are SGHVS and FNYEAQ. The chain's CDR3 is CASSSGVEVNTEAFF. The DNA of the CDR3 is TGTGCCAGCAGCTCAGGGGTGGAGGTGAACACTGAAGCTTTCTTT.

This chain links TRBV7-8 with TRBJ2-5, with TRBD1 matching over 9 bases. Germline V gene sequence: CDR1 SGHVS, CDR2 FQNEAQ. Unmatched junction bases numbered 16, after V lost 3 bases and J lost 5 bases. CDR3 length equals 18 residues. DNA for the CDR3: TGTGCCAGCAGCTTGCCCGGGACAGGGCCCCGCTCACAGGAGACCCAGTACTTC. It is translated as CASSLPGTGPRSQETQYF.

The rearrangement links TRBV2 to TRBJ2-1; D unresolved. Per the germline V gene, CDR1 is SNHLY and CDR2 is FYNNEI. The CDR3 extends over 15 amino acids. V lost 1 base and J lost 2, with 9 bases in between. The CDR3 DNA is TGTGCCAGCAGTGAAGAGAGAACCCCCTACAATGAGCAGTTCTTC. Amino acid sequence: CASSEERTPYNEQFF.

The chain has TRBV4-2 and TRBJ1-3, with D hard to call. The germline V and J ends were trimmed by 0 bases and 7 bases, with 13 bases remaining between them. There are 15 residues in the CDR3. CDR1 is LGHNA and CDR2 is YNFKEQ in the germline V gene. The DNA for the CDR3 is TGTGCCAGCAGCCAAGATCTAAGTGTGTGGAACACCATATATTTT. It codes for CASSQDLSVWNTIYF.

The chain is built from TRBV1 and TRBJ2-6; the table's TRBD2 call for D was not verified on the DNA. TRBV1 is a pseudogene locus. The CDR3 totals 15 residues. CDR3 in amino acids: CTSRSQRSRANVLTF. In DNA, the CDR3 is TGCACCAGCAGGAGCCAACGTAGTCGGGCCAACGTCCTGACTTTC.

This sequence joins TRBV28 and TRBJ2-7; D is undetermined. V was shortened by 4 bases and J by 3 bases, with 4 bases between the two germline ends. The CDR3 is 11 amino acids. Germline V gene sequence: CDR1 MDHEN, CDR2 SYDVKM. The chain's CDR3 is CASSYGYEQYF. In DNA form, the CDR3 reads TGTGCCAGCAGTTATGGCTACGAGCAGTACTTC.